Detailed here is one TCR beta chain. Its target is not known. PCR involved 60 Vbeta and 13 Jbeta primers. The assay was immunoSEQ multiplex PCR, and TCRdb's table has in-frame clones only and misses some. Among over 100,000 clones listed, roughly 68% were seen once. The record originates from a study of cytomegalovirus exposure and HLA in healthy donors. Study-wide findings and caveats: Rare TCR sequences dominated, though some public TCRs recurred in many donors. Among TCR beta chains, those listed as cytomegalovirus-associated numbered fewer than 200.

Germline loops: CDR1 SGHRS, CDR2 YFSETQ. Trimming removed 0 bases from V and 7 bases from J, with 19 bases in between. CDR3 length: 16 residues. Sequences were obtained from PBMCs. This TCR came from a woman aged 25 to 39 in good health and CMV-seronegative. This chain joins TRBV5-1 and TRBJ1-2; tentative D call: TRBD1 (6 bases). The CDR3 nucleotides read TGCGCCAGCAGCTTGGAACCTTCAGGGGCGGTCAGTGGCTACACCTTC. Its translation: CASSLEPSGAVSGYTF.